The 21 T cell receptor delta chains below come from one sample, sequenced in a study of human gamma delta and Vdelta1 T cells. Their antigens remain unidentified. TCRdb called clones from the PCR reads again using CATT. In the table there are fewer than 15,000 delta-chain clones, approximately 51% of which are singletons. Sample: Vdelta1 gamma-delta T cells from blood grown in culture (DOT cells). The receptors stem from a human donor in good health.

This clone has just a few counts. It is unclear where the CDR3 begins or ends on the DNA, so no DNA is shown, and the CDR3 is as TCRdb lists it. The chain employs TRDV1 and TRDJ1; the D call TRDD3 from the table was never checked on the DNA. The CDR3 is 16 residues long, ends included. Germline V gives CDR1 TSWWSYY, CDR2 QGS. The CDR3 protein is CALGDWVGEHTDKLIF.

V gene TRDV1 combines with J gene TRDJ1; 10 bases match TRDD3. This CDR3 is 21 amino acids long. Germline CDR1 reads TSWWSYY; CDR2 reads QGS. V lost 2 bases and J lost 0; bases outside the gene matches: 18. CDR3 in DNA: TGTGCTCTTGGGGAAGCGGTCCTACGTACTGGGGGATGTCCGTACACCGATAAACTCATCTTT. This encodes CALGEAVLRTGGCPYTDKLIF.

The chain has TRDV1 and TRDJ1, with 7 nucleotides matching TRDD2. The trim removed 2 bases at V and 0 bases at J, leaving 15 bases unmatched. The CDR3 has 19 amino acids. The germline V gene has CDR1 TSWWSYY and CDR2 QGS. CDR3 DNA sequence: TGTGCTCTTGGGGAATTATCCTTCCTTAACCACTGGTACACCGATAAACTCATCTTT. Protein product: CALGELSFLNHWYTDKLIF.

In this sample, this clone turned up a few times. The V call is TRDV1, the J call TRDJ1; 9 positions match TRDD3. V shed 0 bases and J 1 base; nucleotides not matched to a gene: 12. The CDR3 totals 19 residues. Per the germline V gene, CDR1 is TSWWSYY and CDR2 is QGS. The CDR3 sequence is CALGELWEGIRVGTDKLIF. The CDR3 bases are TGTGCTCTTGGGGAACTGTGGGAGGGGATACGCGTCGGCACCGATAAACTCATCTTT.

In the case of this clone: A clone one base away is much larger, so this may be a read error. The chain carries TRDV1 and TRDJ1; the match to TRDD3 covers 13 bases. Per the germline V gene, CDR1 is TSWWSYY and CDR2 is QGS. The CDR3 loop spans 27 amino acids. V was clipped by 3 bases and J by 1 base; unmatched bases: 35. The CDR3 spells CALGERPSYRRGPVVTGGYVSTDKLIF. CDR3 in DNA: TGTGCTCTTGGGGAGCGGCCTTCCTATCGACGGGGTCCGGTAGTAACTGGGGGATACGTCAGCACCGATAAACTCATCTTT.

In its sample, this clone was seen once. This chain links TRDV1 with TRDJ1; the D call may be TRDD1 or TRDD2 (5 bases each). The CDR3 is 20 residues long. V gave up 0 bases and J gave up 3 bases, with 26 bases separating them. Germline V CDR1 and CDR2: TSWWSYY, QGS. This CDR3 is CALGELGKNTSVKNSDKLIF. Written as DNA, the CDR3 is TGTGCTCTTGGGGAACTAGGCAAAAATACTTCCGTCAAGAATTCCGATAAACTCATCTTT.

The chain combines TRDV1 with TRDJ1; 7 bases line up with TRDD3. With 0 bases clipped from V and 4 bases from J, the junction kept 23 bases outside the gene matches. This CDR3 has 21 amino acids. Germline V gene lookup returns CDR1 TSWWSYY and CDR2 QGS. Written as DNA, the CDR3 is TGTGCTCTTGGGGAACTTTTTCGTGAAGGGGGGATCTACTTACCGATCGATAAACTCATCTTT. Protein: CALGELFREGGIYLPIDKLIF.

This clone was detected only a few times. The same CDR3 is also encoded by other DNA sequences in this sample. The chain links TRDV1 to TRDJ1, with TRDD3 as a possible D gene (7 bases). Germline V gene lookup returns CDR1 TSWWSYY and CDR2 QGS. The CDR3 sequence is 21 residues long. Trimming stripped 0 bases from V and 0 bases from J, with 26 bases between. CDR3 coding DNA: TGTGCTCTTGGGGAACTCCGTCCTACCTACTGGGGATCCACGGACACCGATAAACTCATCTTT. It translates to CALGELRPTYWGSTDTDKLIF.

J is TRDJ1 and V is TRDV1, with 13 bases lining up with TRDD3. The V gene end was trimmed by 5 bases and the J gene end by 3 bases; junction bases not matched to a gene: 21. Germline lookup yields CDR1 TSWWSYY and CDR2 QGS. The CDR3 runs to 21 residues. The CDR3 DNA sequence: TGTGCTCTTGGGTACCCATCCTACGGACAGGGACTGGGGGATACGGCCGATAAACTCATCTTT. Translated: CALGYPSYGQGLGDTADKLIF.

This clone was recorded a few times. V and J are TRDV1 and TRDJ1; TRDD3 might be the D (6 bases). V lost 2 bases to trimming and J lost 4 bases, with 20 bases between them. The CDR3 is made up of 17 amino acids. CDR1 and CDR2 (germline): TSWWSYY, QGS. DNA of the CDR3: TGTGCTCTTGGGGAATTCCCAGAAAGGGGATCGTTCGATAAACTCATCTTT. Translation gives CALGEFPERGSFDKLIF.

The J gene is TRDJ1, the V gene TRDV1; D is uncertain. The CDR3 is 16 amino acids. Trimming left V 0 bases short and J 0 bases short, with 11 bases between. CDR1 is TSWWSYY, CDR2 QGS, per germline. CDR3 sequence: CALGELSHAYTDKLIF. The CDR3 bases are TGTGCTCTTGGGGAACTCTCCCACGCGTACACCGATAAACTCATCTTT.

The chain recombines TRDV1 with TRDJ1, with 9 bases matching TRDD2. The CDR3 is 23 residues long. Losses at the gene ends were 5 bases for V and 0 bases for J; bases not matched to a gene: 28. Germline loops: CDR1 TSWWSYY, CDR2 QGS. The CDR3, as DNA: TGTGCTCTTGGGAAATCGGCCTTCCTACCCCACTGGGGCATCCCGCCCTACACCGATAAACTCATCTTT. It is translated as CALGKSAFLPHWGIPPYTDKLIF.

The rearrangement uses TRDV1 and TRDJ1; D is perhaps TRDD2 (6 bases). The CDR3 spans 20 residues. V shed 2 bases and J shed 7 bases, with 32 bases lying between them. Germline CDR1 TSWWSYY, CDR2 QGS. CDR3 DNA sequence: TGTGCTCTTGGGGAATCCGGTAAGACTACTGGTCCTACATACTCATCTAAACTCATCTTT. The encoded protein is CALGESGKTTGPTYSSKLIF.

This chain links TRDV1 with TRDJ1; D gene uncertain. Trimming took off 7 bases at V and 3 bases at J, with 18 bases between the two ends. Germline V CDR1 and CDR2: TSWWSYY, QGS. The CDR3 contains 15 residues. CDR3 amino acids: CALDLPNVFADKLIF. The DNA for the CDR3 is TGTGCTCTTGATCTACCGAACGTCTTCGCCGATAAACTCATCTTT.

This clone was counted only a few times. This chain joins TRDV1 and TRDJ1; 13 bases fit TRDD3. Losses at the gene ends were 0 bases for V and 3 bases for J; bases not matched to a gene: 16. The CDR3 consists of 21 residues. The germline gives CDR1 TSWWSYY, CDR2 QGS. Here the CDR3 DNA reads TGTGCTCTTGGGGAACTAAGTGTAGAGTACTGGGGGATACGGGGAGCCGATAAACTCATCTTT. Translated: CALGELSVEYWGIRGADKLIF.

This clone was detected a few times. The chain is built from TRDV1 and TRDJ1; D is possibly TRDD2 or TRDD3 (9 bases each). CDR3 length equals 24 residues. V lost 0 bases, J lost 0 bases, and 35 bases lay in between. Germline V gene sequence: CDR1 TSWWSYY, CDR2 QGS. The CDR3 loop reads CALGELKTLPTVLGDLRYTDKLIF. The CDR3 nucleotides are TGTGCTCTTGGGGAACTGAAAACCCTTCCTACCGTACTGGGGGACCTAAGGTACACCGATAAACTCATCTTT.

The chain uses TRAV38-2/DV8 and TRDJ2; TRDD3 aligns across 9 bases. Per germline, CDR1 TSESDYY and CDR2 QEAYKQQN. Trimming cost V 7 bases and J 12 bases; bases outside gene matches: 34. The CDR3 covers 21 residues. This CDR3 reads CAYWPPPSCTGGTQYTDKLFF. The CDR3 DNA follows: TGTGCTTATTGGCCCCCGCCATCCTGTACTGGGGGAACACAGTACACCGATAAACTCTTCTTT.

This clone was seen a handful of times. V and J are TRDV1 and TRDJ1, with 9 bases aligning to TRDD2. V lost 2 bases to trimming and J lost 11 bases; unmatched junction nucleotides: 27. The CDR3 sequence is 20 residues long. In germline, CDR1 is TSWWSYY, CDR2 QGS. CDR3 sequence: CALGESIRAFLRGYVSRLIF. The CDR3 coding sequence is TGTGCTCTTGGGGAAAGTATCAGGGCCTTCCTACGAGGATACGTTAGTCGGCTCATCTTT.

The chain is built from TRDV1 and TRDJ1, with 12 nucleotides matching TRDD3. This CDR3 region has 25 residues. With V trimmed by 2 bases and J by 0 bases, 28 bases remained unmatched. Germline CDR1 TSWWSYY, CDR2 QGS. The CDR3 sequence: CALGEKRGFRYGMSTGGYHTDKLIF. The CDR3 region has the DNA TGTGCTCTTGGGGAAAAGCGGGGTTTTCGTTATGGGATGAGTACTGGGGGATACCACACCGATAAACTCATCTTT.

The gene calls are TRDV1 and TRDJ1; 8 nucleotides align to TRDD3. V was clipped by 2 bases and J by 0 bases; unmatched bases: 20. The CDR3 runs to 21 residues. Germline V gene sequence: CDR1 TSWWSYY, CDR2 QGS. The CDR3 nucleotides read TGTGCTCTTGGGGAAGACGGACGCTTCCGAGTGGGGATACCTTACACCGATAAACTCATCTTT. Translating it yields CALGEDGRFRVGIPYTDKLIF.

The chain combines TRDV1 with TRDJ1; 12 bases agree with TRDD3. Germline trimming cut 2 bases from V and 10 bases from J; bases unmatched to any gene: 26. This CDR3 region has 21 residues. In germline, CDR1 is TSWWSYY, CDR2 QGS. The CDR3 loop reads CALGEVFHQGGLGDTPSGLIF. The CDR3 DNA reads TGTGCTCTTGGGGAAGTCTTCCACCAAGGTGGCCTGGGGGATACGCCGTCGGGACTCATCTTT.